Below, 28 T cell receptor beta chains from the same sample are listed, as sequenced in a study of T-cell memory formation after mild COVID-19. TCRdb ran MiXCR on the 5' RACE reads and lists one entry per CDR3 protein. In the table there are about 540,000 distinct CDR3 sequences, about a fifth of which are singletons. The material sequenced was PBMCs or a T cell subset sorted from them (not recorded which). These receptor sequences come from an adult woman who had mild COVID-19 (a few samples of this study predate the infection). Cell type and time point are not known.

The V and J genes are TRBV12-3 or TRBV12-4 and TRBJ1-5; the match to TRBD1 covers 7 bases. V trimming: 6 bases; J trimming: 11 bases; junction bases outside the gene matches: 13. This CDR3 has 14 amino acids. CDR3 residues: CASSLGQLQSAQHF. Here the CDR3 DNA reads TGTGCCAGCAGCCTGGGACAGTTACAATCAGCCCAGCATTTT.

The V and J genes are TRBV2 and TRBJ2-7, with D possibly matching TRBD1 (5 bases). Germline V gives CDR1 SNHLY, CDR2 FYNNEI. The ends were cut back, 3 bases at V and 3 bases at J, with 12 bases in the middle. The CDR3 consists of 14 residues. CDR3 region: CASSDLGRRYEQYF. The CDR3 DNA is TGTGCCAGCAGTGATTTGGGGCGACGCTACGAGCAGTACTTC.

This clonotype was seen at least ten times. The V call is TRBV20-1, the J call TRBJ2-1; D call uncertain. Germline CDR1 and CDR2: DFQATT and SNEGSKA (reference sequence). The CDR3 extends over 10 amino acids. Trimming took off 6 bases at V and 5 bases at J, with 5 bases between the two ends. The CDR3 reads CSAQHNEQFF. CDR3 sequence (DNA): TGCAGTGCGCAGCACAATGAGCAGTTCTTC.

In this sample, this clonotype turned up a few times. The gene calls are TRBV5-6 and TRBJ2-7; 8 bases line up with TRBD2. Germline V gene sequence: CDR1 SGHDT, CDR2 YYEEEE. The CDR3 covers 15 residues. Unmatched junction bases numbered 4, after V lost 0 bases and J lost 2 bases. The chain's CDR3 is CASSLVIAGTYEQYF. The CDR3 region has the DNA TGTGCCAGCAGCTTGGTGATAGCGGGGACCTACGAGCAGTACTTC. Variable domain in full (rest from reference TRBV5-6 and TRBJ2-7): DAGVTQSPTHLIKTRGQQVTLRCSPKSGHDTVSWYQQALGQGPQFIFQYYEEEERQRGNFPDRFSGHQFPNYSSELNVNALLLGDSALYLCASSLVIAGTYEQYFGPGTRLTVT.

This clonotype was seen a few times. The chain recombines TRBV11-2 with TRBJ2-2; TRBD2 aligns across 10 bases. J gave up 1 base and V 0 bases, and 8 bases lay outside the gene matches. The CDR3 runs 19 residues. Germline CDR1 reads SGHAT; CDR2 reads FQNNGV. The CDR3 sequence is CASSLDVSSGGLNTGELFF. CDR3 nucleotide sequence: TGTGCCAGCAGCTTAGATGTGTCTAGCGGGGGCCTGAACACCGGGGAGCTGTTTTTT.

The chain carries TRBV25-1 and TRBJ2-3; 14 bases are a match to TRBD2. Germline lookup yields CDR1 MGHDK and CDR2 SYGVNS. V shed 6 bases and J 3 bases; nucleotides not matched to a gene: 11. This CDR3 is built from 18 residues. The CDR3 protein is CASSRLAGGVWGTDTQYF. DNA of the CDR3: TGTGCCAGCAGCAGACTAGCGGGAGGGGTATGGGGGACAGATACGCAGTATTTT.

The chain joins TRBV5-1 to TRBJ2-7; 7 bases are a match to TRBD1. Per the germline V gene, CDR1 is SGHRS and CDR2 is YFSETQ. This CDR3 comprises 14 residues. V was clipped by 0 bases and J by 5 bases; unmatched bases: 5. This chain's CDR3 is CASSLVGGPNEQYF. Written as DNA, the CDR3 is TGCGCCAGCAGCTTGGTAGGGGGCCCCAACGAGCAGTACTTC.

The chain is built from TRBV6-5 and TRBJ2-4; D is uncertain. Trimming took 0 bases from V and 4 from J, leaving 16 bases between them. Germline V gives CDR1 MNHEY, CDR2 SVGAGI. The length of the CDR3 is 17 residues. In DNA, the CDR3 is TGTGCCAGCAGTTACTCGAGCCAATCGGGCCAGAAAAACATTCAGTACTTC. As protein: CASSYSSQSGQKNIQYF.

The chain employs TRBV20-1 and TRBJ1-6; 10 bases agree with TRBD1. The CDR3 has 18 amino acids. Trimming took 0 bases from V and 7 from J; bases not matched to a gene: 12. Germline lookup yields CDR1 DFQATT and CDR2 SNEGSKA (reference sequence). In nucleotides, the CDR3 is TGCAGTGCTAGAGACCCGGGACAGGGGCTCAGCCCCAATTCACCCCTCCACTTT. Its protein product is CSARDPGQGLSPNSPLHF.

The V and J genes are TRBV20-1 and TRBJ2-1; D may be TRBD2 (7 bases). The V end lost 2 bases, the J end lost 0 bases, and 14 bases lay between the germline ends. The CDR3 runs to 16 residues. The V gene's germline CDR1 is DFQATT and CDR2 SNEGSKA (reference sequence). The CDR3 here is CSARQAGAVSYNEQFF. Written as DNA, the CDR3 is TGCAGTGCTAGACAGGCGGGGGCCGTCTCCTACAATGAGCAGTTCTTC.

This clonotype has only a few counts. The genes are TRBV18 and TRBJ2-5; D call uncertain. From germline, CDR1 is KGHSH and CDR2 LQKENI. V lost 3 bases, J lost 4 bases, and 6 bases lay in between. There are 12 residues in the CDR3. The CDR3 coding sequence is TGTGCCAGCTCACCTTCGACAGAGACCCAGTACTTC. Translating it yields CASSPSTETQYF.

This clonotype was seen repeatedly, ten times or more. This chain uses TRBV24-1 with TRBJ1-2; tentatively, D is TRBD1 (6 bases). The CDR3 covers 14 residues. CDR1 is KGHDR, CDR2 SFDVKD, per germline. Trimming cost V 3 bases and J 2 bases, with 9 bases left between them. CDR3 DNA: TGTGCCACCAGTGATGGGGGGCGCAACTATGGCTACACCTTC. This translates into CATSDGGRNYGYTF.

The chain recombines TRBV11-3 with TRBJ2-5; TRBD1 might be the D (5 bases). This CDR3 spans 14 amino acids. V was clipped by 5 bases and J by 0 bases, with 10 bases between them. The germline CDR1 and CDR2 sequences are SGHNT and YENEEA. The CDR3, as DNA: TGTGCCAGCAGCGACGACAGTTACCAAGAGACCCAGTACTTC. The encoded protein is CASSDDSYQETQYF.

The chain combines TRBV10-3 with TRBJ1-1; D gene ambiguous. V lost 3 bases, J lost 1 base, and 6 bases lay in between. The CDR3 loop spans 13 amino acids. Per the germline V gene, CDR1 is ENHRY and CDR2 is SYGVKD. CDR3 protein: CAISDRTNTEAFF. CDR3 nucleotide sequence: TGTGCCATCAGTGACAGGACGAACACTGAAGCTTTCTTT.

CDR3 DNA sequence: TGCGCCAGCAGCTTGGCGTACGGGGGTGAGCAGTTCTTC. It encodes CASSLAYGGEQFF. This chain connects TRBV5-1 to TRBJ2-1; perhaps TRBD2 as D (6 bases). Germline-derived CDR1 and CDR2 are SGHRS and YFSETQ. V lost 0 bases and J lost 9, with 10 bases in between. The CDR3 spans 13 residues.

The sample holds one count of this clonotype. This sequence joins TRBV3-1 and TRBJ1-2; D gene ambiguous. Germline V gene sequence: CDR1 LGHDT, CDR2 YNNKEL (reference sequence). CDR3 size: 13 residues. V shed 1 base and J shed 5 bases, with 8 bases lying between them. The CDR3 sequence: CASSQVVQYGYTF. The CDR3 DNA follows: TGTGCCAGCAGCCAAGTAGTCCAGTATGGCTACACCTTC.

V usage is TRBV5-6 and J usage is TRBJ2-7, with D maybe TRBD1 (6 bases). V lost 3 bases and J lost 3, with 10 bases in between. The CDR3 runs 13 residues. Germline V gene sequence: CDR1 SGHDT, CDR2 YYEEEE. As DNA, the CDR3 is TGTGCCAGCAGCTATACAGGGAACTACGAGCAGTACTTC. Translation: CASSYTGNYEQYF.

The V and J genes are TRBV11-2 and TRBJ2-1, with D uncertain. The germline gives CDR1 SGHAT, CDR2 FQNNGV. Trimming removed 5 bases from V and 7 bases from J, with 15 bases in between. The CDR3 is made up of 14 amino acids. CDR3 amino acids: CASSPQSFLNEQFF. CDR3 coding DNA: TGTGCCAGCAGCCCTCAATCTTTTTTAAATGAGCAGTTCTTC. Full variable domain (outside the CDR3, taken from reference TRBV11-2 and TRBJ2-1): EAGVAQSPRYKIIEKRQSVAFWCNPISGHATLYWYQQILGQGPKLLIQFQNNGVVDDSQLPKDRFSAERLKGVDSTLKIQPAKLEDSAVYLCASSPQSFLNEQFFGPGTRLTVL.

CDR3 coding DNA: TGTGCCAGCAGCCGTAACAGGGAGGCCGGGGGCGAGCAGTACTTC. It codes for CASSRNREAGGEQYF. The rearrangement uses TRBV3-1 and TRBJ2-7, with D perhaps given as TRBD1 or TRBD2 (6 bases each). This CDR3 spans 15 amino acids. Germline V gives CDR1 LGHDT, CDR2 YNNKEL (reference sequence). Trimming left V 4 bases short and J 6 bases short, with 19 bases between.

This chain connects TRBV20-1 to TRBJ2-3; TRBD1 is a possible D gene (5 bases). The CDR3 runs 14 residues. In germline, CDR1 is DFQATT, CDR2 SNEGSKA (reference sequence). Trimming left V 5 bases short and J 0 bases short, with 12 bases between. The CDR3 DNA reads as TGCAGTGCTCGAAAGACAGCTAGCACAGATACGCAGTATTTT. It yields the protein CSARKTASTDTQYF.

The chain joins TRBV6-5 to TRBJ2-7; D might be TRBD1 or TRBD2, each matching 6 bases. This CDR3 spans 15 amino acids. CDR1 is MNHEY, CDR2 SVGAGI, per germline. Trimming cost V 4 bases and J 0 bases, with 13 bases left between them. The CDR3 reads CASSSRDTRSYEQYF. As DNA, the CDR3 is TGTGCCAGCAGTTCGCGGGACACCCGCTCCTACGAGCAGTACTTC.

The chain has TRBV2 and TRBJ1-3; D unresolved. The CDR3 length is 16 residues. In germline, CDR1 is SNHLY, CDR2 FYNNEI. The V end was cut by 0 bases, the J end by 0 bases, with 9 bases between. This CDR3 reads CASSEARGGSGNTIYF. For the CDR3, the DNA is TGTGCCAGCAGTGAAGCACGAGGAGGCTCTGGAAACACCATATATTTT.

In its sample, this clonotype was seen a few times. The chain couples TRBV12-3 or TRBV12-4 to TRBJ1-1; D not resolved. Trimming took off 3 bases at V and 0 bases at J, with 11 bases between the two ends. This CDR3 comprises 15 residues. The CDR3 DNA sequence: TGTGCCAGCAGTTTGTTTCGGCAGGTGAACACTGAAGCTTTCTTT. Amino acid sequence: CASSLFRQVNTEAFF.

The V gene is TRBV29-1, the J gene TRBJ2-1; tentative D call: TRBD2 (5 bases). The V gene's germline CDR1 is SQVTM and CDR2 ANQGSEA. The CDR3 extends over 14 amino acids. The germline V and J ends were trimmed by 4 bases and 2 bases, with 12 bases remaining between them. CDR3 loop: CSVAGLATYNEQFF. The CDR3 DNA reads as TGCAGCGTTGCGGGCCTAGCCACCTACAATGAGCAGTTCTTC.

This clonotype appeared many times. The chain joins TRBV4-3 to TRBJ2-5; the D is unclear. The CDR3 is 15 residues long. The germline gives CDR1 LGHNA, CDR2 YSLEER. V lost 0 bases and J 4 bases, leaving 12 bases between the germline ends. The CDR3 DNA reads as TGCGCCAGCAGCCAAGATCTGGGTTTCGGAGAGACCCAGTACTTC. Protein product: CASSQDLGFGETQYF.

The chain joins TRBV7-9 to TRBJ1-2, with 7 nucleotides matching TRBD1. The CDR3 has 13 amino acids. V shed 8 bases and J 5 bases; nucleotides not matched to a gene: 8. Germline V gives CDR1 SEHNR, CDR2 FQNEAQ (reference sequence). The CDR3 loop reads CASCPGTAYGYTF. As DNA, the CDR3 is TGTGCCAGCTGCCCCGGGACAGCATATGGCTACACCTTC.

This chain links TRBV4-2 with TRBJ2-3; 7 positions match TRBD2. Germline CDR1 is LGHNA and CDR2 is YNFKEQ. Losses at the gene ends were 8 bases for V and 3 bases for J; bases not matched to a gene: 8. This CDR3 has 14 amino acids. CDR3 nucleotide sequence: TGTGCCAGCGGGAGTCGGGGGGAGACAGATACGCAGTATTTT. It encodes CASGSRGETDTQYF.

The chain couples TRBV7-6 to TRBJ2-7; D is ambiguous. Germline CDR1 and CDR2: SGHVS and FNYEAQ. This CDR3 region has 13 residues. V was trimmed by 0 bases and J by 3 bases, leaving 6 bases between them. The CDR3, as DNA: TGTGCCAGCAGCTTAGCGCTCAACTACGAGCAGTACTTC. This translates into CASSLALNYEQYF.